This TCR beta chain was recorded in a study of blood T cell repertoires in COVID-19. Study as a whole: Collection of acute and convalescent COVID-19 samples took place in the United States, Italy and Spain. Sources were T cells, B-cell-depleted T cells, or PBMCs; the material itself was cDNA or gDNA.

As processed by the authors: Reference gene primer amplification yielded estimated nucleated cell counts. Sequencing used immunoSEQ multiplex PCR; TCRdb keeps in-frame clones, though not all of them. The DNA gave D and trimming, while V, J and clone size come from that table. The data hold 95,000 to 150,000 clones, with 85% to 90% observed a single time. The CDR3 spans 12 residues. The germline V and J ends were trimmed by 6 bases and 8 bases, with 13 bases remaining between them. From germline, CDR1 is MDHEN and CDR2 SYDVKM. The TCR sequence derives from a man between 50 and 59 years old with acute or convalescent COVID-19. Sequencing input: peripheral blood. The chain carries TRBV28 and TRBJ1-1; unclear D gene. The CDR3 region is CASSMIIREAFF. The CDR3 DNA reads as TGTGCCAGCAGCATGATAATCCGGGAAGCTTTCTTT.